This T cell receptor beta chain came from a study of OX40 agonist ivuxolimab in advanced cancers. Sequencing was performed with immunoSEQ multiplex PCR; in TCRdb, only in-frame clones are kept and a portion is missing. The sample lists approximately 32,000 clones, 88% occurring once. Researchers took blood at baseline, on cycle 4 day 1, and on cycle 7 day 1. Trimming removed 6 bases from V and 5 bases from J, with 14 bases in between. The CDR3 covers 13 residues. CDR1 is SEHNR and CDR2 is FQNEAQ in the germline V gene (reference sequence). This TCR was recovered from an adult with an advanced solid tumor such as melanoma, head and neck, liver or kidney cancer. This chain uses TRBV7-9 with TRBJ2-7; D might be TRBD1 (5 bases). This specimen consisted of CD4+ or CD8+ T cells sorted from blood, obtained in a trial of the OX40 agonist ivuxolimab. CDR3 nucleotides: TGTGCCAGCAGATCTACAGGTACCCACGAGCAGTACTTC. Its protein product is CASRSTGTHEQYF.